This T cell receptor (beta chain) was identified during a study of neurological immune-mediated disorders. This clonotype was picked up many times. The CDR3 is 14 amino acids. Trimming left V 3 bases short and J 7 bases short, with 18 bases between. Germline V lookup: CDR1 DFQATT, CDR2 SNEGSKA (reference sequence). As healthy controls, volunteers from a blood bank in Maryland, USA, were used. The authors produced cDNA by 5'RACE using 10-nucleotide random UMIs. One entry per CDR3 protein, called by TCRdb with MiXCR from the 5' RACE reads. The table has around 79,000 distinct CDR3 sequences, roughly an eighth seen once; the top ten hold about 6.8%.

V gene TRBV20-1 combines with J gene TRBJ1-1, with D possibly matching TRBD1 (5 bases). This clonotype was sampled from a woman aged 45-60 years in good health. Material for sequencing was PBMCs. The CDR3 region has the DNA TGCAGTGCTAGTCTCGGGGCTTCGGGGGATGAAGCTTTCTTT. Amino acid sequence: CSASLGASGDEAFF.